This passage covers 19 T cell receptor beta chains from one sample sequenced in a study of radiotherapy plus CTLA-4 blockade in lung cancer. The table came from immunoSEQ multiplex PCR; TCRdb's copy has only in-frame clones and leaves some out. The top ten clones hold 11% of a sample with tens of thousands of clones, approximately 76% of them seen once. The specimen was peripheral blood, collected from a patient treated with radiotherapy plus ipilimumab. The source is a human donor with non-small cell lung cancer who had stable disease on radiotherapy plus ipilimumab.

This rearrangement joins TRBV28 to TRBJ1-1, with 10 positions matching TRBD1. Germline V gene lookup returns CDR1 MDHEN and CDR2 SYDVKM. The V and J ends lost 3 bases and 4 bases, in that order; junction bases with no gene match: 2. This CDR3 is 14 amino acids long. The CDR3 loop is CASSFGQGGTEAFF. DNA of the CDR3: TGTGCCAGCAGTTTCGGACAGGGGGGCACTGAAGCTTTCTTT.

The V call is TRBV28, the J call TRBJ1-2, with D perhaps matching TRBD1 (6 bases). This CDR3 is 13 amino acids long. Trimming took off 9 bases at V and 2 bases at J, with 13 bases between the two ends. Germline CDR1 is MDHEN and CDR2 is SYDVKM. CDR3 nucleotide sequence: TGTGCCAGTGCCTCAACAGGGAACTATGGCTACACCTTC. This gives the protein CASASTGNYGYTF.

The rearrangement uses TRBV2 and TRBJ1-3; unclear D gene. CDR3 length: 15 amino acids. Trimming cost V 6 bases and J 2 bases, with 14 bases left between them. CDR1 SNHLY and CDR2 FYNNEI come from the germline V gene. CDR3 region: CASRFDRGPGNTIYF. The CDR3 DNA follows: TGTGCCAGCAGATTTGATCGAGGACCTGGAAACACCATATATTTT.

The rearrangement uses TRBV10-2 and TRBJ1-6; D may be TRBD1 (5 bases). Between the trimmed V and J ends, which lost 6 bases and 11 bases, there was a span of 14 bases. CDR1 is WSHSY, CDR2 SAAADI, per germline. CDR3 length: 13 amino acids. CDR3 DNA: TGCGCCAGCAGCGAGACTTCACAGGCACCCCTCCACTTT. Protein: CASSETSQAPLHF.

The chain is built from TRBV5-1 and TRBJ1-1; D might be TRBD1 (6 bases). This CDR3 comprises 15 residues. Germline values: CDR1 SGHRS, CDR2 YFSETQ. Deletions cut 1 base from V and 1 base from J, with 11 bases between. Written as DNA, the CDR3 is TGCGCCAGCAGCTTGTTGGGGGCGGAGAACACTGAAGCTTTCTTT. It encodes CASSLLGAENTEAFF.

This rearrangement joins TRBV5-4 to TRBJ2-5, with 10 bases fitting TRBD2. The CDR3 has 16 residues. Germline V gives CDR1 SGHNT, CDR2 YYREEE (reference sequence). Trimming took 4 bases from V and 2 from J; bases not matched to a gene: 8. DNA for the CDR3: TGTGCCAGCAGCCTACGGCTAGCGGGGGTGCAAGAGACCCAGTACTTC. This codes for CASSLRLAGVQETQYF. The entire variable domain, with the rest obtained from reference TRBV5-4 and TRBJ2-5, is as follows: ETGVTQSPTHLIKTRGQQVTLRCSSQSGHNTVSWYQQALGQGPQFIFQYYREEENGRGNFPPRFSGLQFPNYSSELNVNALELDDSALYLCASSLRLAGVQETQYFGPGTRLLVL.

J is TRBJ2-7 and V is TRBV5-1; TRBD1 aligns across 7 bases. V gave up 0 bases and J gave up 1 base; unmatched junction bases: 4. This CDR3 contains 15 residues. The V gene's germline CDR1 is SGHRS and CDR2 YFSETQ. This CDR3 is CASSLGAGGSYEQYF. The CDR3 DNA is TGCGCCAGCAGCTTGGGTGCAGGGGGTTCCTACGAGCAGTACTTC.

This clone has more than one count but fewer than ten. The chain carries TRBV4-1 and TRBJ1-2, with D perhaps matching TRBD1 (5 bases). Trimming removed 3 bases from V and 2 bases from J, with 16 bases in between. CDR1 is MGHRA, CDR2 YSYEKL, per germline. This CDR3 comprises 16 residues. The DNA of the CDR3 is TGCGCCAGCAGCCAGACCGCGACAGCCCCAAACTATGGCTACACCTTC. Translated: CASSQTATAPNYGYTF.

This chain links TRBV28 with TRBJ2-1; 8 positions match TRBD2. Trimming removed 4 bases from V and 4 bases from J; junction bases left unmatched: 6. Germline values: CDR1 MDHEN, CDR2 SYDVKM. The CDR3 totals 15 residues. For the CDR3, the DNA is TGTGCCAGCAGTTCGGGGGGGTCTGCTTACAATGAGCAGTTCTTC. Its protein product is CASSSGGSAYNEQFF.

This clone was recorded a few times. CDR3 amino acids: CASSPEPGQPQHF. Here the CDR3 DNA reads TGTGCCTCTAGCCCAGAGCCGGGGCAGCCCCAGCATTTT. This chain uses TRBV7-9 with TRBJ1-5, with D unresolved. The germline V gene has CDR1 SEHNR and CDR2 FQNEAQ (reference sequence). V was cut by 11 bases and J by 7 bases, with 18 bases left in between. CDR3 length: 13 residues.

The count of this clone is one. V gene TRBV5-1 combines with J gene TRBJ2-3; possibly TRBD1 for D (5 bases). There are 13 residues in the CDR3. V lost 0 bases, J lost 6 bases, and 8 bases lay in between. CDR1 and CDR2 (germline): SGHRS, YFSETQ. The CDR3 is CASSLEYRDTQYF. DNA of the CDR3: TGCGCCAGCAGCTTGGAATACAGGGATACGCAGTATTTT.

The chain employs TRBV12-5 and TRBJ1-2, with D possibly TRBD1 on 6 matching bases. Germline-derived CDR1 and CDR2 are LGHNT and FRNRAP. Trimming took off 2 bases at V and 0 bases at J, with 16 bases between the two ends. The CDR3 is 17 residues long. The CDR3 DNA sequence: TGTGCTAGTGGTTTGTCCCCCGACAGGTACGCTAACTATGGCTACACCTTC. Protein product: CASGLSPDRYANYGYTF.

V and J are TRBV25-1 and TRBJ2-2; tentatively, D is TRBD2 (5 bases). CDR3 size: 12 residues. V lost 7 bases and J lost 7, with 10 bases in between. Germline values: CDR1 MGHDK, CDR2 SYGVNS. For the CDR3, the DNA is TGTGCCAGCAACGGAGGATTCGGGGAGCTGTTTTTT. This codes for CASNGGFGELFF.

This chain joins TRBV28 and TRBJ2-7; 9 bases are a match to TRBD1. CDR3 size: 14 residues. V was pared by 4 bases and J by 12 bases, with 13 bases of the junction left unmatched. From germline, CDR1 is MDHEN and CDR2 SYDVKM. The CDR3 nucleotides are TGTGCCAGCAGTTCCGGGACAGGGCCTTTGCGAGGGTACGTC. It specifies CASSSGTGPLRGYV.

Comment on this clone: Other DNA sequences within the sample encode an identical CDR3. The V call is TRBV5-1, the J call TRBJ1-1; no clear D gene. V lost 2 bases, J lost 10 bases, and 9 bases lay in between. Germline CDR1 is SGHRS and CDR2 is YFSETQ. CDR3 length: 11 amino acids. CDR3 region: CASSFSDVAFF. The CDR3 region has the DNA TGCGCCAGCAGCTTTAGCGATGTAGCTTTCTTT.

This sequence joins TRBV7-3 and TRBJ2-3; TRBD2 matches at 10 bases. The CDR3 loop spans 14 amino acids. The J segment lost 6 bases and the V segment lost 6 bases, leaving 6 bases of the junction unmatched. Germline lookup yields CDR1 SGHTA and CDR2 FQGTGA. The CDR3 loop is CASSPGLATDTQYF. CDR3 DNA sequence: TGTGCCAGCAGTCCGGGACTAGCGACCGATACGCAGTATTTT.

This chain links TRBV29-1 with TRBJ1-2, with D possibly matching TRBD1 (5 bases). The CDR3 has 12 residues. Trimming pared 1 base from V and 8 bases from J, leaving 11 bases between. Germline V gene lookup returns CDR1 SQVTM and CDR2 ANQGSEA. Here the CDR3 reads CSVEGSGMGYTF. The CDR3, as DNA: TGCAGCGTTGAAGGTTCAGGGATGGGCTACACCTTC.

The genes are TRBV7-2 and TRBJ1-3, with D hard to call. From germline, CDR1 is SGHTA and CDR2 FQGNSA. Trimming left V 5 bases short and J 0 bases short, with 11 bases between. The length of the CDR3 is 15 residues. DNA of the CDR3: TGTGCCAGCAGCCACCGAGGATCCTCTGGAAACACCATATATTTT. It translates to CASSHRGSSGNTIYF.

The chain couples TRBV29-1 to TRBJ1-2; 7 nucleotides align to TRBD1. Trimming cost V 6 bases and J 3 bases; bases outside gene matches: 7. The CDR3 contains 13 residues. Germline V gene sequence: CDR1 SQVTM, CDR2 ANQGSEA. CDR3 bases: TGCAGCGTCGACCACGGGACAGACTATGGCTACACCTTC. Translation: CSVDHGTDYGYTF.